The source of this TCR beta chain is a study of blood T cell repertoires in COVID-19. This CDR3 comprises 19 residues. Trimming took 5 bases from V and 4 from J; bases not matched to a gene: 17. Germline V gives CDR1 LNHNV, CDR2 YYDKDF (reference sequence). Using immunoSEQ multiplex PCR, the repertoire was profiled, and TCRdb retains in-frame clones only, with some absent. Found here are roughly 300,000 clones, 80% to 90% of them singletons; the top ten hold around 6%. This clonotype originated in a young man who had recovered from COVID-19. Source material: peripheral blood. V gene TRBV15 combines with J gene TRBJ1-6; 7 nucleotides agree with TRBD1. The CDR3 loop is CATSVLTADRDGYNSPLHF. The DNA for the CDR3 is TGTGCCACCAGCGTCTTGACCGCAGACAGGGACGGATATAATTCACCCCTCCACTTT.